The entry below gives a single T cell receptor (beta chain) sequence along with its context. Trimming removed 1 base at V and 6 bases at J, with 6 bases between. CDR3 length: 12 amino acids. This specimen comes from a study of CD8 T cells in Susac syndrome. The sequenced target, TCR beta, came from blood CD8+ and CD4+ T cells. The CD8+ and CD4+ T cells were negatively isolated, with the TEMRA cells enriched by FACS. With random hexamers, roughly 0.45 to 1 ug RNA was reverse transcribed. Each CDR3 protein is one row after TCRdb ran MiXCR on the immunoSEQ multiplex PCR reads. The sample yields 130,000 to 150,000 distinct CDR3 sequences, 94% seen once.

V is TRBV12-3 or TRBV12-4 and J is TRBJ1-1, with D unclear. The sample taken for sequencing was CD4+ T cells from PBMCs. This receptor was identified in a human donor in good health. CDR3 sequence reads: CASSLVIPEAFF. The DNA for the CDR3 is TGTGCCAGCAGTTTAGTAATCCCTGAAGCTTTCTTT.